This TCR beta chain was identified in a study of CD8 T cells in ankylosing spondylitis. As for this clonotype: Its antigen is as yet unknown.

TCRdb fed the 5' RACE reads into MiXCR, producing one record per CDR3 protein. The data contain more than 650,000 distinct CDR3 sequences, approximately 12% of them singletons. Study-level points and caveats: The authors reported significant enrichment of disease-linked clones in matched ankylosing spondylitis synovial fluid. What appeared characteristic of ankylosing spondylitis blood was a TCR beta motif of under 10 highly homologous variants. Reactive arthritis synovial fluid and blood previously showed some of these motif variants.

V was pared by 5 bases and J by 4 bases, with 13 bases between. The CDR3 has 14 amino acids. Germline assignment: CDR1 SGHVS and CDR2 FQNEAQ. Sequencing was performed on blood, either unsorted or a sorted T cell fraction (not recorded which). This receptor was identified in a male donor with ankylosing spondylitis. The chain couples TRBV7-8 to TRBJ2-3, with D possibly matching TRBD2 (7 bases). CDR3 coding DNA: TGTGCCAGCAGCCGAGGGGGGGATGCAGATACGCAGTATTTT. This codes for CASSRGGDADTQYF.